The clone carrying this T cell receptor (beta chain) was counted a single time. This CDR3 has 14 residues. Trimming removed 6 bases from V and 5 bases from J; junction bases left unmatched: 4. CDR1 is SNHLY, CDR2 FYNNEI, per germline. This specimen belongs to a study of blood T cell repertoires in COVID-19. Across the study: Both acute and convalescent COVID-19 samples were obtained from the United States, Italy and Spain. Nucleic acid was either cDNA or gDNA, and it came from T cells, B-cell-depleted T cells, or PBMCs.

In the original processing: By means of reference gene primer amplification, nucleated cell counts were estimated. The data were produced by immunoSEQ multiplex PCR, yet TCRdb's version contains in-frame clones alone and is incomplete. V, J and clone size are those of that table, while D and trimming were read from the DNA. This sample yields tens of thousands of clones, of which around 90% are seen a single time; around 14% belongs to the top ten. The chain has TRBV2 and TRBJ2-1; 10 positions agree with TRBD1. Source material: peripheral blood. The sequence was collected from a male donor with acute or convalescent COVID-19. CDR3 sequence (DNA): TGTGCCAGCAGCCGACAGGGGGCGGACAATGAGCAGTTCTTC. It encodes CASSRQGADNEQFF.